This entry describes one TCR beta chain. Relying on iRepertoire HTBI primers and Arm-PCR of CDR3 regions, the team built TCR beta libraries. Via MiXCR, TCRdb re-called the multiplex PCR reads, giving one row per CDR3 protein. The sample carries approximately 470,000 distinct CDR3 sequences, roughly 16% recorded once. This sample's time point: newly diagnosed GD, antithyroid drugs for less than 3 months. Researchers made the TCR library from RNA that was extracted from PBMCs. These data come from a study of regulatory T cells in long-lasting Graves disease. These records were also assigned to another study, of T cells in Graves' hyperthyroidism and ophthalmopathy.

Sequencing used peripheral blood mononuclear cells (PBMCs), obtained at new diagnosis, from a patient treated with antithyroid drugs. This clonotype was sampled from a man aged 35 to 55 with Graves disease.

The CDR3 loop reads CASSLDATYEQYF. CDR3 sequence (DNA): TGCGCCAGCAGCCTGGATGCGACCTACGAGCAGTACTTC. This chain connects TRBV5-1 to TRBJ2-7; D unclear. In germline, CDR1 is SGHRS, CDR2 YFSETQ. The CDR3 runs 13 residues. V lost 4 bases and J lost 2, with 10 bases in between.